The text below deals with one TCR beta chain. Antigen specificity is unknown. Total RNA amounts of at least 6 micrograms were extracted per sample. V lost 5 bases and J lost 4; bases outside the gene matches: 5. Germline-derived CDR1 and CDR2 are LGHDT and YNNKEL (reference sequence). The CDR3 extends over 15 amino acids. A sample-barcoded 5' primer and a J-beta primer mix were used in a second PCR of roughly 7 to 12 cycles. Each single sample gave us at least 2.5 million CDR3-containing paired-end reads. Via MiXCR, TCRdb re-called the 5' RACE reads, giving one row per CDR3 protein. The data hold under 1,000,000 distinct CDR3 sequences, with about 46% observed a single time. This record comes from a study of blood T cells in healthy people across ages. Overall study results and limits: It was found that TCR beta diversity correlated strongly with the percentage of naive T cells. A roughly linear age-dependent decrease characterized TCR beta diversity per million T cells.

This clonotype originated in a man older than 75 in good health. Sequencing used blood. The rearrangement joins TRBV3-1 to TRBJ2-5, with 12 bases fitting TRBD1. The CDR3 is CASSYRDRGRETQYF. DNA of the CDR3: TGTGCCAGCAGCTACCGGGACAGGGGGCGAGAGACCCAGTACTTC.